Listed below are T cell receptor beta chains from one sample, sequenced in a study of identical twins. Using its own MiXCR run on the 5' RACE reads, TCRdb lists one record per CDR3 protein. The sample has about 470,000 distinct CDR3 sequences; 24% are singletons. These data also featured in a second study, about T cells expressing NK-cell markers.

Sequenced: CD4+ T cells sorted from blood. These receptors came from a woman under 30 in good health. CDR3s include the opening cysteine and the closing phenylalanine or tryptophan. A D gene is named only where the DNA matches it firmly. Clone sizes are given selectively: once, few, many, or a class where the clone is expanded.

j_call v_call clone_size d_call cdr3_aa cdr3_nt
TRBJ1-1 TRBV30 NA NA CAWNGASEAFF TGTGCCTGGAACGGGGCTTCTGAAGCTTTCTTT
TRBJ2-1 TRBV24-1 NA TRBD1 CATSDRDREGSDEQFF TGTGCCACCAGTGACCGGGACAGGGAAGGATCAGATGAGCAGTTCTTC
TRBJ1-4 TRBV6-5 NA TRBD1 CASRTGWTKLFF TGTGCCAGCAGGACAGGGTGGACAAAACTGTTTTTT
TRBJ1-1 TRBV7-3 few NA CASSLPTPTNEAFF TGTGCCAGCAGCTTACCTACCCCTACCAATGAAGCTTTCTTT
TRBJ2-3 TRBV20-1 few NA CSALRSRADTDTQYF TGCAGTGCCCTCAGGAGCAGGGCAGACACAGATACGCAGTATTTT
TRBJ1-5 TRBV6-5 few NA CASSYSWGAGEPQHF TGTGCCAGCAGTTATTCGTGGGGCGCAGGGGAGCCCCAGCATTTT
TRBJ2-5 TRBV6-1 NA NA CACLERGRAKGDQYF TGTGCCTGTCTAGAAAGGGGGAGGGCCAAAGGGGACCAGTACTTC
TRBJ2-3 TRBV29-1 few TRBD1 CSAFNDRDETDTQYF TGCAGCGCCTTCAACGACAGGGACGAGACAGATACGCAGTATTTT
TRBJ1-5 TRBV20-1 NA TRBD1 CSAMIQGNQPQHF TGCAGTGCTATGATACAGGGGAATCAGCCCCAGCATTTT
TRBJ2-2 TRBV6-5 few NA CASNSFRQNTGELFF TGTGCCAGCAATTCTTTCAGGCAGAACACCGGGGAGCTGTTTTTT
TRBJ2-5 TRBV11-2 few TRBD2 CASSLGWLFSGVQETQYF TGTGCCAGCAGCTTAGGATGGTTGTTTAGCGGGGTCCAAGAGACCCAGTACTTC
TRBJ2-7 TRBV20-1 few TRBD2 CSAPTGLAGVDEQYF TGCAGTGCTCCAACCGGACTAGCGGGAGTCGACGAGCAGTACTTC
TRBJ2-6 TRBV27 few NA CASSPVTQRANVLTF TGTGCCAGCAGTCCCGTTACACAGAGGGCCAACGTCCTGACTTTC
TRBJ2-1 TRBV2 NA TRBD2 CASSRAGAIGFDEQFF TGTGCCAGCAGTAGAGCGGGGGCTATAGGATTCGATGAGCAGTTCTTC
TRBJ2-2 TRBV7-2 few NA CASSLRGSRYTGELFF TGTGCCAGCAGCTTAAGGGGGAGTCGGTACACCGGGGAGCTGTTTTTT
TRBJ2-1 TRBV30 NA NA CAWRKPASNGEQFF TGTGCCTGGAGGAAACCCGCCTCTAATGGTGAGCAGTTCTTC
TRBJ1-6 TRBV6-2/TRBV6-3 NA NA CASSYAVLSSPLHF TGTGCCAGCAGTTATGCCGTTCTGAGCTCACCCCTCCACTTT
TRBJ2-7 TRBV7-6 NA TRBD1 CASSSSRGLWYEQYF TGTGCCAGCAGCTCAAGTAGGGGGCTATGGTACGAGCAGTACTTC
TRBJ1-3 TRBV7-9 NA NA CASPNSGNTIYF TGTGCCAGCCCCAATTCCGGGAACACCATATATTTT
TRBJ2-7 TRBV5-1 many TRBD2 CASSPSGGAYEQYF TGCGCCAGCAGCCCTAGCGGGGGCGCCTACGAGCAGTACTTC
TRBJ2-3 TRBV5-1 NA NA CASSPLGSTDTQYF TGCGCCAGCAGCCCCCTGGGCAGCACAGATACGCAGTATTTT
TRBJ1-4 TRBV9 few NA CASINGAPGRPATNEKLFF TGTGCCAGCATCAACGGGGCCCCGGGACGCCCTGCAACTAATGAAAAACTGTTTTTT
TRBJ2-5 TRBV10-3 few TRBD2 CAISRDPGLAEETQYF TGTGCCATCTCCCGGGACCCAGGACTAGCGGAAGAGACCCAGTACTTC
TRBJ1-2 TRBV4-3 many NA CASSQEYSRGYGYTF TGCGCCAGCAGCCAAGAATATTCGAGGGGCTATGGCTACACCTTC
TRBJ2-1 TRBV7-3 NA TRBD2 CASAQRGRDNEQFF TGTGCCAGCGCACAGCGGGGTAGGGACAATGAGCAGTTCTTC
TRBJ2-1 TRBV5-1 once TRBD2 CASSLGGAGGEQFF TGCGCCAGCAGCTTGGGGGGAGCGGGGGGTGAGCAGTTCTTC
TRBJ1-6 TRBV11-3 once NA CASSFMQQHNSPLHF TGTGCCAGCAGCTTTATGCAACAGCATAATTCACCCCTCCACTTT
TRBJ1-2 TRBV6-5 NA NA CASSYSDSPMGGYTF TGTGCCAGCAGTTATTCGGACAGTCCAATGGGGGGCTACACCTTC
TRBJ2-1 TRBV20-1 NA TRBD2 CSARWREGVHNEQFF TGCAGTGCTAGGTGGCGGGAGGGGGTCCACAATGAGCAGTTCTTC
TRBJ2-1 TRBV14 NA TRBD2 CASSQGGAGRTNEQFF TGTGCCAGCAGCCAAGGGGGAGCGGGAAGGACCAATGAGCAGTTCTTC
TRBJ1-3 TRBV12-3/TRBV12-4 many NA CASKWTASGNTIYF TGTGCCAGCAAATGGACGGCCTCTGGAAACACCATATATTTT
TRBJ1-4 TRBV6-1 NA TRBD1 CASRKTGGATNEKLFF TGTGCCAGCAGAAAAACAGGGGGCGCAACTAATGAAAAACTGTTTTTT
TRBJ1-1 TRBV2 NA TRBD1 CASSGQRNTEAFF TGTGCCAGCTCGGGACAGCGGAACACTGAAGCTTTCTTT
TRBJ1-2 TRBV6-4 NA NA CASSNPTGQPLYHYGYTF TGTGCCAGCAGTAATCCTACAGGGCAACCGCTCTACCACTATGGCTACACCTTC
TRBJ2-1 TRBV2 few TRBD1 CASKGQGANEQFF TGTGCCAGCAAGGGACAGGGGGCCAATGAGCAGTTCTTC
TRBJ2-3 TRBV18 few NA CASSPLFESTDTQYF TGTGCCAGCTCACCATTATTTGAGAGCACAGATACGCAGTATTTT
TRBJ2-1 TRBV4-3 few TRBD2 CASSQKGGTSGKSSYNEQFF TGCGCCAGCAGCCAGAAGGGCGGGACTAGCGGGAAGAGCTCCTACAATGAGCAGTTCTTC
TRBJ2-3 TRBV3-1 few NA CASSQVPDTQYF TGTGCCAGCAGCCAAGTTCCAGATACGCAGTATTTT
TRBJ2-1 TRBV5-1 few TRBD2 CASRELAGVENEQFF TGCGCCAGCAGGGAACTAGCGGGGGTGGAGAATGAGCAGTTCTTC
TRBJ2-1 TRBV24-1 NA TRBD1 CATGPRQGPYNEQFF TGTGCCACCGGCCCAAGACAGGGGCCCTACAATGAGCAGTTCTTC
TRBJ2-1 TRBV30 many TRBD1 CAWKISGGPNEQFF TGTGCCTGGAAAATATCAGGGGGTCCCAATGAGCAGTTCTTC
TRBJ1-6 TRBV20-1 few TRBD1 CSARVDRVKNSPLHF TGCAGTGCTAGAGTTGACAGGGTGAAGAATTCACCCCTCCACTTT
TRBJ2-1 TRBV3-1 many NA CASSQGNEQFF TGTGCCAGCAGCCAAGGCAATGAGCAGTTCTTC
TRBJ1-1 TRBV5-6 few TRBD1 CASSTWDRATEAFF TGTGCCAGCAGCACGTGGGACAGGGCCACTGAAGCTTTCTTT
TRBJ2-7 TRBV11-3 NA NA CASSSSGTAYEQYF TGTGCCAGCAGCTCTTCAGGGACTGCCTACGAGCAGTACTTC
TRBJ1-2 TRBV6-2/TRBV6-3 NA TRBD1 CASSYGGGHRYGYTF TGTGCCAGCAGTTATGGAGGGGGCCATCGCTATGGCTACACCTTC
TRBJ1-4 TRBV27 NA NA CASSFLGLGATNEKLFF TGTGCCAGCAGTTTCTTGGGGCTGGGGGCAACTAATGAAAAACTGTTTTTT
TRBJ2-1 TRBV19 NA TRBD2 CASSSPGLPREFF TGTGCCAGTAGTTCGCCGGGACTACCAAGGGAGTTCTTC
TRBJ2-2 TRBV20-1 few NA CSATLGALTGELFF TGCAGTGCTACACTAGGGGCGTTAACCGGGGAGCTGTTTTTT
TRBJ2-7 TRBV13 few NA CASSSTFPGGTENSYEQYF TGTGCCAGCAGCTCTACCTTTCCTGGGGGGACAGAGAACTCCTACGAGCAGTACTTC
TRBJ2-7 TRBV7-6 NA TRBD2 CASSLAGLAGGHGEQYF TGTGCCAGCAGCTTGGCCGGACTAGCGGGGGGGCATGGGGAGCAGTACTTC